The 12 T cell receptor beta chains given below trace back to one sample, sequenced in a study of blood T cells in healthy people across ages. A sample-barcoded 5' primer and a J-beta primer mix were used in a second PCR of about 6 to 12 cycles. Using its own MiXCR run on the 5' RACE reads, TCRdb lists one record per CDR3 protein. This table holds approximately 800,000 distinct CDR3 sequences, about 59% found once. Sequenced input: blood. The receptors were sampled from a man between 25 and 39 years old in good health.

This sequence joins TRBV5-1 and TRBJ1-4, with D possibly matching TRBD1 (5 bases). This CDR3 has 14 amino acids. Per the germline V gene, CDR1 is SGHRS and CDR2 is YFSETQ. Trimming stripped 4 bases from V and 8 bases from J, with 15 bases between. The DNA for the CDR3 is TGCGCCAGCAGCCCGGACGGGGGATTCGAAAAACTGTTTTTT. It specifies CASSPDGGFEKLFF.

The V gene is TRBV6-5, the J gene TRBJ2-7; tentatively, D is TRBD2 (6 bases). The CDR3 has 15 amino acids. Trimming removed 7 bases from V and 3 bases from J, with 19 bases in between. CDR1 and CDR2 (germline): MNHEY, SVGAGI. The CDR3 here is CASKEGGGIGYEQYF. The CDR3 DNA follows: TGTGCCAGCAAGGAGGGAGGAGGAATTGGCTACGAGCAGTACTTC.

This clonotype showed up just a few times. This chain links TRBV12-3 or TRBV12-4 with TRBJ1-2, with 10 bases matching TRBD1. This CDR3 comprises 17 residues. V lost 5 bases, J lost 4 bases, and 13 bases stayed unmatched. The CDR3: CASSDPGQGPSFYGYTF. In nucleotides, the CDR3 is TGTGCCAGCAGTGACCCGGGACAGGGGCCATCCTTCTATGGCTACACCTTC.

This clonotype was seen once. As DNA, the CDR3 is TGTGCCAGCAGTGAACCGACAGTCTCCTACAATGAGCAGTTCTTC. Its translation: CASSEPTVSYNEQFF. V gene TRBV6-1 combines with J gene TRBJ2-1; maybe TRBD1 (5 bases). The CDR3 extends over 15 amino acids. Trimming pared 2 bases from V and 0 bases from J, leaving 8 bases between. Germline CDR1 and CDR2: MNHNS and SASEGT.

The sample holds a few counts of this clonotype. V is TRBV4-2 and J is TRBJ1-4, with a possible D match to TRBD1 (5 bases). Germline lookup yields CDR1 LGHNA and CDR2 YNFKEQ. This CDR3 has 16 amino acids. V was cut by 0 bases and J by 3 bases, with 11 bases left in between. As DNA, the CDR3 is TGTGCCAGCAGCCAAGAGTGGCAGGGAGCTAATGAAAAACTGTTTTTT. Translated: CASSQEWQGANEKLFF.

The DNA of the CDR3 is TGTGCCAGCAGCATAGGGACAGCCCCTCCCCGGGGGACCCAGTACTTC. Amino acid sequence: CASSIGTAPPRGTQYF. This chain connects TRBV7-2 to TRBJ2-5; TRBD1 agrees at 7 bases. The V segment lost 5 bases and the J segment 7 bases; nucleotides outside the gene matches: 16. The CDR3 runs 16 residues. CDR1 and CDR2 (germline): SGHTA, FQGNSA.

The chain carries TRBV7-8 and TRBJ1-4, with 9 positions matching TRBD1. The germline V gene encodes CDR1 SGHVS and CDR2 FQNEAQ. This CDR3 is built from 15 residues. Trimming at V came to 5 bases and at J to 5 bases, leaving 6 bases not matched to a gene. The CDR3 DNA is TGTGCCAGCAGCCCCCGGACAGGGGAAAATGAAAAACTGTTTTTT. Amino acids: CASSPRTGENEKLFF. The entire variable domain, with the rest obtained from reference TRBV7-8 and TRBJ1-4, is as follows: GAGVSQSPRYKVAKRGQDVALRCDPISGHVSLFWYQQALGQGPEFLTYFQNEAQLDKSGLPSDRFFAERPEGSVSTLKIQRTQQEDSAVYLCASSPRTGENEKLFFGSGTQLSVL.

CDR3: CASSQTYQGFYEQYF. In DNA form, the CDR3 reads TGCGCCAGCAGCCAGACTTACCAGGGTTTCTACGAGCAGTACTTC. The chain has TRBV4-3 and TRBJ2-4, with D perhaps TRBD1 (5 bases). The DNA end is a closer match to TRBJ2-7, so the J assignment may be wrong. The germline gives CDR1 LGHNA, CDR2 YSLEER. The CDR3 consists of 15 residues.

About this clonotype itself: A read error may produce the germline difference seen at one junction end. The CDR3 loop is CVSSHDGQGDIQYF. The CDR3 DNA reads as TGTGTCAGCAGCCATGATGGACAGGGAGACATTCAGTACTTC. The chain joins TRBV3-1 to TRBJ2-4; 8 bases align to TRBD1. This CDR3 is built from 14 residues. Germline V gene data show CDR1 as LGHDT and CDR2 as YNNKEL (reference sequence).

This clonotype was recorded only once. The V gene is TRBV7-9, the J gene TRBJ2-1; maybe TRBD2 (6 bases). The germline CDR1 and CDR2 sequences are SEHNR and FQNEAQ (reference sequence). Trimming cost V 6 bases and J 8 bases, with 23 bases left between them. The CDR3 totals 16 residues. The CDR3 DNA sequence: TGTGCCAGCAGTTGGGCCCGGGACTCCGGGGTCGATGAGCAGTTCTTC. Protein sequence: CASSWARDSGVDEQFF.

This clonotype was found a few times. CDR3 in DNA: TGCGCCAGCAGCCAAGAATCAGGCCACGAGCAGTACTTC. It specifies CASSQESGHEQYF. The chain recombines TRBV4-3 with TRBJ2-7; D gene uncertain. The ends were cut back, 0 bases at V and 5 bases at J, with 8 bases in the middle. The CDR3 loop spans 13 amino acids. Looked up from germline, CDR1 is LGHNA and CDR2 is YSLEER.

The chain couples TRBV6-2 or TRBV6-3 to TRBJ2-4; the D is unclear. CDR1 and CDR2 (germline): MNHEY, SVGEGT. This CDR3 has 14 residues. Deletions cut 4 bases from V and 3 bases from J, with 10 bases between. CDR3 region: CASSFRTGKNIQYF. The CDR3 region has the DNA TGTGCCAGCAGTTTTAGGACCGGCAAAAACATTCAGTACTTC.